The clone carrying this T cell receptor beta chain was observed a single time. The CDR3 has 18 residues. Looked up from germline, CDR1 is KGHSH and CDR2 is LQKENI. J lost 5 bases, V lost 3 bases, and 9 bases had no gene match. This record comes from a study of blood T cell repertoires in COVID-19. Sequencing used immunoSEQ multiplex PCR; TCRdb keeps in-frame clones, though not all of them. The sample shows 100,000 or so clones, over 75% of them seen only once. This TCR was recovered from a man between 60 and 75 years old with acute or convalescent COVID-19. This sequence joins TRBV18 and TRBJ2-1, with TRBD2 identical over 14 bases. Sequenced sample: peripheral blood. The DNA for the CDR3 is TGTGCCAGCTCACCTCTTGACCTGACTAGCGGGGGGGACAATGAGCAGTTCTTC. Translated, it gives CASSPLDLTSGGDNEQFF. The full variable domain, its missing parts supplied by reference TRBV18 and TRBJ2-1, is NAGVMQNPRHLVRRRGQEARLRCSPMKGHSHVYWYRQLPEEGLKFMVYLQKENIIDESGMPKERFSAEFPKEGPSILRIQQVVRGDSAAYFCASSPLDLTSGGDNEQFFGPGTRLTVL.